This entry features one TCR beta chain sequence. This sample was included in a study of blood T cell repertoires in COVID-19. Per the authors' pipeline: Using reference gene primer amplification, nucleated cell counts were estimated. Generated by immunoSEQ multiplex PCR, the TCRdb table keeps only in-frame clones and is missing some. That table gives V, J and clone size, and the DNA gave D and trimming. The sample has around 64,000 clones, around 90% seen once; the top ten hold approximately 1.6%. The CDR3 totals 15 residues. Trimming cost V 10 bases and J 8 bases; bases outside gene matches: 19. Germline CDR1 SNHLY, CDR2 FYNNEI.

What was sequenced was peripheral blood. The chain uses TRBV2 and TRBJ1-2; 7 positions agree with TRBD1. The receptor was derived from a human donor in a cohort sampled during active COVID-19. The CDR3: CATGPRDSQYHGYTF. CDR3 sequence (DNA): TGTGCCACAGGCCCCCGGGACAGCCAGTATCACGGCTACACCTTC.